The 9 T cell receptor beta chains reported below all come from one sample, sequenced in a study of T cells in Graves' hyperthyroidism and ophthalmopathy. The investigators amplified TCR beta CDR3 regions from RNA transcripts. Using the HTBI primer set, a first-round RT-PCR was run on the TCR CDR3. TCRdb independently ran MiXCR on the multiplex PCR reads; one entry per CDR3 protein. The sample records some 460,000 distinct CDR3 sequences, approximately 14% being singletons. The material sequenced was blood. All receptors come from a woman between 18 and 29 years old with Graves' hyperthyroidism.

The V gene is TRBV3-1, the J gene TRBJ2-3; D unclear. V was shortened by 4 bases and J by 0 bases, with 14 bases between the two germline ends. CDR3 length equals 16 residues. CDR1 LGHDT and CDR2 YNNKEL come from the germline V gene (reference sequence). CDR3 bases: TGTGCCAGCAGCCTACTCCCCCCTGGAAGCACAGATACGCAGTATTTT. Translation gives CASSLLPPGSTDTQYF.

In its sample, this clonotype was seen many times. The V gene is TRBV7-9, the J gene TRBJ2-1, with D tentatively TRBD2 (6 bases). Trimming removed 2 bases from V and 9 bases from J, with 14 bases in between. The CDR3 loop spans 14 amino acids. Germline V lookup: CDR1 SEHNR, CDR2 FQNEAQ (reference sequence). The CDR3 sequence: CASSLRMVEGEQFF. The CDR3 bases are TGTGCCAGCAGCTTAAGGATGGTGGAGGGTGAGCAGTTCTTC.

The rearrangement joins TRBV5-1 to TRBJ1-5, with D perhaps matching TRBD1 (5 bases). CDR3 size: 14 residues. The V gene's germline CDR1 is SGHRS and CDR2 YFSETQ. Trimming took 0 bases from V and 5 from J, leaving 9 bases between them. The CDR3 is CASSLALGDQPQHF. The CDR3 bases are TGCGCCAGCAGCTTGGCCTTGGGGGATCAGCCCCAGCATTTT.

This clonotype was found many times. CDR3 sequence reads: CSARDSASDTGELFF. CDR3 DNA sequence: TGCAGTGCTAGAGATAGCGCAAGTGACACCGGGGAGCTGTTTTTT. V and J are TRBV20-1 and TRBJ2-2, with D tentatively TRBD2 (5 bases). This CDR3 comprises 15 residues. Trimming removed 0 bases from V and 3 bases from J, with 11 bases in between. CDR1 is DFQATT, CDR2 SNEGSKA, per germline (reference sequence).

This clonotype was seen more than once but under ten times. The rearrangement joins TRBV5-5 to TRBJ1-3, with D unresolved. Trimming cost V 0 bases and J 0 bases, with 10 bases left between them. Germline assignment: CDR1 SGHKS and CDR2 YYEKEE (reference sequence). This CDR3 is 16 amino acids long. CDR3 loop: CASSLDLGLSGNTIYF. CDR3 nucleotides: TGTGCCAGCAGCTTGGATCTCGGTCTCTCTGGAAACACCATATATTTT.

This clonotype was observed at least ten times. The chain joins TRBV20-1 to TRBJ2-1; the match to TRBD1 covers 9 bases. With 1 base clipped from V and 7 bases from J, the junction kept 5 bases outside the gene matches. This CDR3 region has 14 residues. Germline V CDR1 and CDR2: DFQATT, SNEGSKA (reference sequence). The CDR3 DNA reads as TGCAGTGCTAGAGGACAGGGGGGAAAAAATGAGCAGTTCTTC. It is translated as CSARGQGGKNEQFF.

The chain uses TRBV6-2 or TRBV6-3 and TRBJ1-6; a weak D match, TRBD1 (5 bases). The V end was cut by 5 bases, the J end by 10 bases, with 9 bases between. The germline gives CDR1 MNHEY, CDR2 SVGEGT. The CDR3 is made up of 12 amino acids. In DNA form, the CDR3 reads TGTGCCAGCAGTAACGGGGGGTCACCCCTCCACTTT. It encodes CASSNGGSPLHF.

This clonotype was seen ten or more times. The V gene is TRBV28, the J gene TRBJ2-7; possible D gene TRBD1, 6 bases. V gave up 5 bases and J gave up 3 bases, with 14 bases separating them. The CDR3 is made up of 14 amino acids. Germline assignment: CDR1 MDHEN and CDR2 SYDVKM. CDR3 sequence: CASSKQGIGYEQYF. For the CDR3, the DNA is TGTGCCAGCAGTAAACAGGGTATAGGCTACGAGCAGTACTTC.

This clonotype was seen a few times. This chain joins TRBV7-3 and TRBJ1-6; 11 bases are a match to TRBD1. The CDR3 consists of 16 residues. After removal of 4 bases from V and 5 bases from J, the junction contained 4 bases not matched to a gene. CDR1 is SGHTA, CDR2 FQGTGA, per germline. The CDR3 nucleotides are TGTGCCAGCAGCTCCCGGGACAGGGGGAATAATTCACCCCTCCACTTT. Translated, it gives CASSSRDRGNNSPLHF.